This paragraph reports one T cell receptor (beta chain). Its antigen is not known. The data stem from a study of Ad26.COV2.S vaccination and SARS-CoV-2 variants. Study details: Each vaccinee took Ad26.COV2.S intramuscularly, once or twice 56 days apart. Whole-study findings and limits: It is possible that the TCR breadth and depth analyses underestimated the total T cell responses. Vaccine and placebo recipients had similar non-spike TCR breadth. The study found higher spike-specific TCR breadth in vaccine than placebo recipients.

Treatment given: roughly 20 received Ad26.COV2.S at low or high dose, single or two shots; about 5 received placebo; per-sample allocation not given. Samples were taken on day 63 after the first vaccine or placebo injection. The assay was immunoSEQ multiplex PCR, and TCRdb's table has in-frame clones only and misses some. The sample gives 350,000 to 500,000 clones, around 91% of which show up once; around 4.5% is in the top ten. The clonotype was recovered from a person between 18 and 65 years old who received the Ad26.COV2.S COVID-19 vaccine or a placebo. The input for sequencing was peripheral blood, taken in a trial of Ad26.COV2.S vaccine versus placebo.

The CDR3 here is CATAAVLAGNEQFF. The CDR3 coding sequence is TGTGCCACCGCCGCGGTATTAGCGGGAAATGAGCAGTTCTTC. The V call is TRBV15, the J call TRBJ2-1; TRBD2 agrees at 8 bases. Germline V gene data show CDR1 as LNHNV and CDR2 as YYDKDF (reference sequence). Losses at the gene ends were 8 bases for V and 7 bases for J; bases not matched to a gene: 10. This CDR3 region has 14 residues.